This T cell receptor beta chain is drawn from a study of T cells in localized non-small cell lung cancer. Study-level points and caveats: Adjacent lung held a median roughly 50 of the top 100 tumor clones. An association was observed between higher blood T cell density and longer overall survival. Adjacent uninvolved lung had the highest clonality, suggesting focused antigen responses.

Worth noting for this clone: Its cognate antigen is unknown.

Assay: immunoSEQ multiplex PCR; the TCRdb copy retains only in-frame clones and omits some. In the table there are 100,000 or so clones, approximately 91% of which are singletons. V shed 5 bases and J shed 4 bases, with 26 bases lying between them. The V gene's germline CDR1 is SGHVS and CDR2 FNYEAQ. The CDR3 has 18 residues. The TCR comes from a woman between 40 and 69 years old with stage II squamous cell lung carcinoma. The chain carries TRBV7-6 and TRBJ1-1; maybe TRBD1 (6 bases). The source was PBMCs, collected before any cancer treatment. The CDR3 is CASSAKPLGGMGITEAFF. Written as DNA, the CDR3 is TGTGCCAGCAGCGCAAAGCCCCTGGGGGGCATGGGGATCACTGAAGCTTTCTTT.